The 2 T cell receptor beta chains below were found in one sample sequenced in a study of T cell responses to AZD1222 COVID-19 vaccine. The table came from immunoSEQ multiplex PCR; TCRdb's copy has only in-frame clones and leaves some out. The table has over 120,000 clones, 85% to 95% seen once. The source material was peripheral blood, sampled on day 0 of AZD1222 vaccination. Every receptor here comes from an adult in good health.

This clone was seen just once. J is TRBJ1-2 and V is TRBV12-3 or TRBV12-4; no clear D gene. Trimming shortened V by 6 bases and J by 5 bases, and 7 bases separated the two germline ends. The CDR3 runs 11 residues. CDR3 sequence reads: CASRQKYGYTF. The CDR3 DNA is TGTGCCAGCAGACAGAAATATGGCTACACCTTC.

The chain is built from TRBV9 and TRBJ2-1; 13 bases agree with TRBD2. This CDR3 is built from 16 residues. The germline gives CDR1 SGDLS, CDR2 YYNGEE. V dropped 3 bases and J dropped 4; count of bases not matched to a gene: 4. The CDR3 reads CASSAPLAGGYNEQFF. The CDR3 DNA is TGTGCCAGCAGCGCGCCACTAGCGGGGGGGTACAATGAGCAGTTCTTC.